This T cell receptor beta chain was captured in a study of cytomegalovirus exposure and HLA in healthy donors. Unrecorded immune exposures were likely, despite nominal health at sampling. The germline CDR1 and CDR2 sequences are SGHTA and FQGNSA. The CDR3 length is 13 residues. V gave up 3 bases and J gave up 7 bases, with 12 bases separating them. This clone was picked up a small number of times. PCR involved 60 Vbeta and 13 Jbeta primers. Profiling relied on immunoSEQ multiplex PCR, and the TCRdb table lists in-frame clones only, not all of them. The sample has around 170,000 clones, about 78% seen once.

Sequenced material: PBMCs. The chain employs TRBV7-2 and TRBJ1-1; maybe TRBD1 (5 bases). The clonotype comes from a man aged 35-49 years in good health and CMV-seronegative. The CDR3 region is CASSFSRVSEAFF. In nucleotides, the CDR3 is TGTGCCAGCAGCTTCTCCAGGGTGAGTGAAGCTTTCTTT.